The sequence of this T cell receptor beta chain was determined in a study of T-cell memory formation after mild COVID-19. Study at large: The TCR clusters were mostly specific to one donor.

The junction had 5 bases not matched to a gene; V was cut back by 2 bases and J by 4 bases. The germline gives CDR1 MGHRA, CDR2 YSYEKL. This CDR3 spans 15 amino acids. The 5'RACE method, run with constant-segment primers, produced TCR alpha and TCR beta cDNA libraries (carrying sample barcodes and UMIs). TCRdb analysed the 5' RACE reads with MiXCR anew, one entry per CDR3 protein. In the table there are 450,000 or so distinct CDR3 sequences, around 20% of which are singletons. The V and J genes are TRBV4-1 and TRBJ2-7; 10 bases are a match to TRBD1. Input material: PBMCs or a T cell subset sorted from them (not recorded which). The sequence derives from an adult woman who had mild COVID-19 (a few samples of this study predate the infection). Cell type and time point are not known. The CDR3 reads CASSQQRTGGYEQYF. CDR3 in DNA: TGCGCCAGCAGCCAACAACGGACAGGGGGGTACGAGCAGTACTTC.